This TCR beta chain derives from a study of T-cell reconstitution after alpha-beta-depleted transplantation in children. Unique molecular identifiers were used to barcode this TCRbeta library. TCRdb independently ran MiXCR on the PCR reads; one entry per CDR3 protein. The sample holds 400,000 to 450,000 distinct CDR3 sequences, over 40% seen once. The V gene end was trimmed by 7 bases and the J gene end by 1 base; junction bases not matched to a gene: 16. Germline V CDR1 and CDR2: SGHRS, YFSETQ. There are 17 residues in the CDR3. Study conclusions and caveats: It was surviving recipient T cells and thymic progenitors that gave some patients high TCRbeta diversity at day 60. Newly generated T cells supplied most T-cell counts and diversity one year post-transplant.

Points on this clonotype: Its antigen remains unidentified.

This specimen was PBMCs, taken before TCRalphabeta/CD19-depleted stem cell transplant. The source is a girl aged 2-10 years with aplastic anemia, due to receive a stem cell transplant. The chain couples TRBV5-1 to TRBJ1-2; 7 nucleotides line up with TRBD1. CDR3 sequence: CASGAQPQGTINYGYTF. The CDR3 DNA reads TGCGCCAGCGGGGCGCAGCCACAGGGGACTATTAACTATGGCTACACCTTC.